This section outlines one TCR beta chain sequence together with its context. The target antigen is unknown. Each donor supplied about 2.5 ml of blood. This entry belongs to a study of monozygotic twins with inflammatory bowel disease. Broader study findings: A lone strong IBD-associated signal or clonotype found no support. Versus healthy twins, IBD patients showed fewer clonotypes shared with others, especially with disease activity. Patients got different immunosuppressive treatments, which may have made their repertoires more variable.

Reanalyzing the 5' RACE reads, TCRdb keeps one entry per CDR3 protein, without DNA. Reported are about 420,000 distinct CDR3 sequences; the ten largest clones contain roughly 2.5%. CDR3 length: 14 residues. The V gene's germline CDR1 is SGHNT and CDR2 YYREEE (reference sequence). The clonotype comes from a human donor with ulcerative colitis or Crohn's disease, or a healthy co-twin of an affected twin (not recorded which). The sample was blood. J is TRBJ1-1 and V is TRBV5-4; as DNA is missing, the TRBD1 call by TCRdb cannot be tested. The CDR3: CASSLHRADTEAFF.